The 20 T cell receptor beta chains listed next were all sequenced from one sample in a study of T cell changes during pregnancy in multiple sclerosis. Method: immunoSEQ multiplex PCR; TCRdb's copy keeps in-frame clones and lacks some. In the table there are over 90,000 clones, approximately 90% of which are singletons. The material sequenced was peripheral blood, taken after pregnancy. The origin of the receptors is a female donor with multiple sclerosis, enrolled in a pregnancy study.

V is TRBV30 and J is TRBJ2-2; a possible D gene is TRBD1 (6 bases). V shed 4 bases and J shed 6 bases, with 21 bases lying between them. CDR1 and CDR2 (germline): GTSNPN, SVGIG (reference sequence). CDR3 length: 16 residues. CDR3 coding DNA: TGTGCCTGGACCCCTGCCCGGACAGCGGTTCCCGGGGAGCTGTTTTTT. Translation: CAWTPARTAVPGELFF.

V is TRBV18 and J is TRBJ1-1, with D possibly being TRBD1 (5 bases). V gave up 6 bases and J gave up 5 bases, with 19 bases separating them. The CDR3 length is 15 residues. Germline V CDR1 and CDR2: KGHSH, LQKENI. The CDR3 coding sequence is TGTGCCAGCTCGCTACCGGGGGGGGTAGGGACTGAAGCTTTCTTT. It is translated as CASSLPGGVGTEAFF.

This sequence joins TRBV9 and TRBJ2-7; 9 bases line up with TRBD2. Germline V lookup: CDR1 SGDLS, CDR2 YYNGEE. V dropped 0 bases and J dropped 3; count of bases not matched to a gene: 4. The CDR3 is 15 amino acids. As DNA, the CDR3 is TGTGCCAGCAGCGTAGCGGCTAGCGGGGACTACGAGCAGTACTTC. Residues: CASSVAASGDYEQYF. The full variable domain, completed using reference TRBV9 and TRBJ2-7, is DSGVTQTPKHLITATGQRVTLRCSPRSGDLSVYWYQQSLDQGLQFLIQYYNGEERAKGNILERFSAQQFPDLHSELNLSSLELGDSALYFCASSVAASGDYEQYFGPGTRLTVT.

V and J are TRBV5-4 and TRBJ2-7; D possibly corresponds to TRBD2 (5 bases). V was shortened by 0 bases and J by 8 bases, with 15 bases between the two germline ends. The CDR3 extends over 14 amino acids. In germline, CDR1 is SGHNT, CDR2 YYREEE (reference sequence). The CDR3 nucleotides are TGTGCCAGCAGCTTGGGCCCTATTGAGGGTAAGCAGTACTTC. Translated, it gives CASSLGPIEGKQYF.

The chain recombines TRBV28 with TRBJ1-4; a possible D gene is TRBD1 (5 bases). The CDR3 covers 14 residues. V lost 2 bases, J lost 7 bases, and 11 bases lay in between. Germline lookup yields CDR1 MDHEN and CDR2 SYDVKM. The CDR3 region has the DNA TGTGCCAGCAGTTTAGGGGGGGGAACTGAAAAACTGTTTTTT. Amino acids: CASSLGGGTEKLFF. The variable domain in full, completed from reference TRBV28 and TRBJ1-4, reads DVKVTQSSRYLVKRTGEKVFLECVQDMDHENMFWYRQDPGLGLRLIYFSYDVKMKEKGDIPEGYSVSREKKERFSLILESASTNQTSMYLCASSLGGGTEKLFFGSGTQLSVL.

This chain uses TRBV11-2 with TRBJ1-3; D unresolved. The CDR3 runs to 12 residues. CDR1 SGHAT and CDR2 FQNNGV come from the germline V gene. The V and J ends lost 1 base and 4 bases respectively, with 2 bases between them. CDR3 sequence (DNA): TGTGCCAGCAGCTTAGCAGGAAACACCATATATTTT. It codes for CASSLAGNTIYF. Looking up the rest from reference TRBV11-2 and TRBJ1-3 gives the full variable domain: EAGVAQSPRYKIIEKRQSVAFWCNPISGHATLYWYQQILGQGPKLLIQFQNNGVVDDSQLPKDRFSAERLKGVDSTLKIQPAKLEDSAVYLCASSLAGNTIYFGEGSWLTVV.

The rearrangement joins TRBV5-1 to TRBJ1-1; 9 bases match TRBD1. The CDR3 sequence is 17 residues long. CDR1 is SGHRS and CDR2 is YFSETQ in the germline V gene. With V trimmed by 0 bases and J by 0 bases, 6 bases remained unmatched. CDR3 residues: CASSLAWDRVLNTEAFF. CDR3 bases: TGCGCCAGCAGCTTGGCCTGGGACAGGGTCTTGAACACTGAAGCTTTCTTT.

V is TRBV6-1 and J is TRBJ1-1; tentatively, D is TRBD1 (5 bases). Germline V lookup: CDR1 MNHNS, CDR2 SASEGT. This CDR3 is built from 14 residues. The V gene lost 5 bases and the J gene lost 5 bases, with 15 bases spanning the gap. The CDR3 here is CASSFDSFETEAFF. CDR3 coding DNA: TGTGCCAGCAGTTTTGACAGTTTCGAGACTGAAGCTTTCTTT.

On this clone: At the DNA level, this CDR3 is encoded by other sequences in the same sample as well. The rearrangement links TRBV28 to TRBJ2-1; a possible D gene is TRBD1 (6 bases). The CDR3 has 12 residues. Looked up from germline, CDR1 is MDHEN and CDR2 is SYDVKM. Trimming shortened V by 5 bases and J by 7 bases, and 9 bases separated the two germline ends. As DNA, the CDR3 is TGTGCCAGCAGTCTACAGGGTAATGAGCAGTTCTTC. Amino acids: CASSLQGNEQFF.

The chain employs TRBV7-9 and TRBJ1-5; no firm D call. This CDR3 is built from 13 residues. CDR1 SEHNR and CDR2 FQNEAQ come from the germline V gene (reference sequence). V gave up 2 bases and J gave up 4 bases, with 6 bases separating them. The CDR3 coding sequence is TGTGCCAGCAGCTTATCGGTGAATCAGCCCCAGCATTTT. Its translation is CASSLSVNQPQHF.

The chain joins TRBV9 to TRBJ1-3; D is unclear. The CDR3 length is 13 residues. The germline CDR1 and CDR2 sequences are SGDLS and YYNGEE. V was clipped by 0 bases and J by 1 base, with 2 bases between them. The CDR3 here is CASSVASGNTIYF. The CDR3 nucleotides are TGTGCCAGCAGCGTAGCATCTGGAAACACCATATATTTT.

This rearrangement joins TRBV5-1 to TRBJ1-3; D not certain. In germline, CDR1 is SGHRS, CDR2 YFSETQ. The length of the CDR3 is 16 residues. V was clipped by 0 bases and J by 0 bases, with 10 bases between them. The CDR3 DNA sequence: TGCGCCAGCAGCTTGGGGGAGTCCCTCTCTGGAAACACCATATATTTT. Translating gives CASSLGESLSGNTIYF.

Here the CDR3 reads CAAKTSGAGDTQYF. CDR3 nucleotides: TGTGCCGCCAAGACTAGCGGGGCGGGAGATACGCAGTATTTT. The rearrangement links TRBV19 to TRBJ2-3, with 11 bases matching TRBD2. The CDR3 length is 14 residues. Germline V gives CDR1 LNHDA, CDR2 SQIVND (reference sequence). V shed 11 bases and J 5 bases; nucleotides not matched to a gene: 9.

V is TRBV4-1 and J is TRBJ1-1; 7 nucleotides align to TRBD1. Per the germline V gene, CDR1 is MGHRA and CDR2 is YSYEKL. CDR3 length: 15 amino acids. Trimming at V came to 1 base and at J to 4 bases, leaving 6 bases not matched to a gene. The CDR3 DNA sequence: TGCGCCAGCAGCCAAGGAGGGGCAGGGGGCACTGAAGCTTTCTTT. Residues: CASSQGGAGGTEAFF.

The chain combines TRBV7-9 with TRBJ2-5; D is ambiguous. The CDR3 covers 16 residues. Germline CDR1 is SEHNR and CDR2 is FQNEAQ (reference sequence). V shed 1 base and J shed 3 bases, with 15 bases lying between them. CDR3 bases: TGTGCCAGCAGCTTAGTTCCGGGTCGGTCTAAAGAGACCCAGTACTTC. Translated, it gives CASSLVPGRSKETQYF.

This chain uses TRBV9 with TRBJ2-3, with 7 nucleotides matching TRBD2. J was trimmed by 2 bases and V by 0 bases; bases with no gene match: 3. Germline assignment: CDR1 SGDLS and CDR2 YYNGEE. CDR3 size: 15 residues. CDR3 in DNA: TGTGCCAGCAGCGTAGCAGCGGGATACACAGATACGCAGTATTTT. Encoded protein: CASSVAAGYTDTQYF.

V and J are TRBV5-1 and TRBJ2-3; 9 nucleotides align to TRBD1. The V gene's germline CDR1 is SGHRS and CDR2 YFSETQ. The trim removed 4 bases at V and 0 bases at J, leaving 9 bases unmatched. This CDR3 is built from 17 residues. CDR3: CASSPGTGSTSTDTQYF. In nucleotides, the CDR3 is TGCGCCAGCAGCCCAGGGACAGGGTCTACGAGCACAGATACGCAGTATTTT. Variable domain in full (rest from reference TRBV5-1 and TRBJ2-3): KAGVTQTPRYLIKTRGQQVTLSCSPISGHRSVSWYQQTPGQGLQFLFEYFSETQRNKGNFPGRFSGRQFSNSRSEMNVSTLELGDSALYLCASSPGTGSTSTDTQYFGPGTRLTVL.

The V gene is TRBV20-1, the J gene TRBJ1-1; 11 bases are shared with TRBD1. V was clipped by 6 bases and J by 11 bases; unmatched bases: 5. Germline values: CDR1 DFQATT, CDR2 SNEGSKA (reference sequence). The CDR3 is made up of 11 amino acids. In DNA form, the CDR3 reads TGCAGTGCCGAGGACAGGGGGCCGGCTTTCTTT. It codes for CSAEDRGPAFF.

The chain recombines TRBV30 with TRBJ1-5; 7 bases fit TRBD1. Germline V CDR1 and CDR2: GTSNPN, SVGIG (reference sequence). V trimming: 4 bases; J trimming: 5 bases; junction bases outside the gene matches: 5. This CDR3 comprises 13 residues. The CDR3 bases are TGTGCCTGGACCCTCAGGGGGGATCAGCCCCAGCATTTT. It encodes CAWTLRGDQPQHF.

CDR3 region: CASSSSGVRNQPQHF. The CDR3 DNA is TGTGCCAGCAGTTCATCAGGGGTACGGAATCAGCCCCAGCATTTT. The genes are TRBV27 and TRBJ1-5; D possibly corresponds to TRBD1 (6 bases). Germline CDR1 reads MNHEY; CDR2 reads SMNVEV (reference sequence). This CDR3 is 15 amino acids long. The V end was cut by 4 bases, the J end by 4 bases, with 14 bases between.